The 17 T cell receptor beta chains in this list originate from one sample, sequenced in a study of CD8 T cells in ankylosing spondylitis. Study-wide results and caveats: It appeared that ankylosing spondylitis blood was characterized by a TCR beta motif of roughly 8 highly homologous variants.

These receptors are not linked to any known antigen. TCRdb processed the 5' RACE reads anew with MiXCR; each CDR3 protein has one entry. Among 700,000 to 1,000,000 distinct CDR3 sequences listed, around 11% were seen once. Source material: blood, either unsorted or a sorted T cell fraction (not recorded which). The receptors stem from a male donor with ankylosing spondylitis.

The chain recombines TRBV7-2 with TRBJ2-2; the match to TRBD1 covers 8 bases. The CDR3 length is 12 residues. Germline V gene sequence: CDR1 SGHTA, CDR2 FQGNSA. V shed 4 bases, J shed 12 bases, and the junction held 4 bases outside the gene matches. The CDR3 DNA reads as TGTGCCAGCAGCTCTACAGGGGGGAAGCTGTTTTTT. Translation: CASSSTGGKLFF. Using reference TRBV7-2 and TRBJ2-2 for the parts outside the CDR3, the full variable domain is GAGVSQSPSNKVTEKGKDVELRCDPISGHTALYWYRQSLGQGLEFLIYFQGNSAPDKSGLPSDRFSAERTGGSVSTLTIQRTQQEDSAVYLCASSSTGGKLFFGEGSRLTVL.

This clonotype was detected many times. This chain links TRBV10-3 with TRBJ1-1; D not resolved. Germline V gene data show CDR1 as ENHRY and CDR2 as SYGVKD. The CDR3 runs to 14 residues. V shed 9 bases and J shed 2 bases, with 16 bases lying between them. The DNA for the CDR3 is TGTGCCATTAGACAAAACCCGCTCAACACTGAAGCTTTCTTT. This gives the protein CAIRQNPLNTEAFF.

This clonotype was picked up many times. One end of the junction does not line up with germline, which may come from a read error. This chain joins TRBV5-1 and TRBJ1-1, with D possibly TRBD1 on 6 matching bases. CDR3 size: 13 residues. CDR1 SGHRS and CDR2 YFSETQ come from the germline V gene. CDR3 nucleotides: TGTGCCAGCAGCCCGGGACAGAACACTGAAGCTTTCTTT. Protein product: CASSPGQNTEAFF.

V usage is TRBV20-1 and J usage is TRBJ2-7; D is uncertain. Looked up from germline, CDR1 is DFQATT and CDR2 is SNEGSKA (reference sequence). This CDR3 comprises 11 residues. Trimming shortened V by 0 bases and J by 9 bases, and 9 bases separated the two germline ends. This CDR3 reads CSARDKLGQYF. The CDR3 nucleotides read TGCAGTGCTAGAGATAAGTTAGGGCAGTACTTC.

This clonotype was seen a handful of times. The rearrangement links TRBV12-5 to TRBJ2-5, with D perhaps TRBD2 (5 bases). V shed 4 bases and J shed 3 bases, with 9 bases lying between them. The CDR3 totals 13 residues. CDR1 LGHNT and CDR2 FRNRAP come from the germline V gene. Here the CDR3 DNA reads TGTGCTAGTGGTTCTGGGAGAGAAGAGACCCAGTACTTC. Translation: CASGSGREETQYF.

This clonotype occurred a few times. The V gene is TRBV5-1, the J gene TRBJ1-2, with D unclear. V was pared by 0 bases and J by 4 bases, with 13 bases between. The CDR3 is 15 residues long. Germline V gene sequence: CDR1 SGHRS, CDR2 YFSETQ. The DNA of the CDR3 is TGCGCCAGCAGCTTGGGGGCCCTGGAACCCTATGGCTACACCTTC. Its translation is CASSLGALEPYGYTF.

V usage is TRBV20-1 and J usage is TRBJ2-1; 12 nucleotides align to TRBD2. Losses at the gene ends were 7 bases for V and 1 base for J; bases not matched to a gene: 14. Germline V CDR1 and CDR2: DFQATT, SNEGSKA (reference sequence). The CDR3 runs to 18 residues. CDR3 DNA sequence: TGCAGTGTAACTAGCGGGGGGCAACCAATCCCTTCCTACAATGAGCAGTTCTTC. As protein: CSVTSGGQPIPSYNEQFF.

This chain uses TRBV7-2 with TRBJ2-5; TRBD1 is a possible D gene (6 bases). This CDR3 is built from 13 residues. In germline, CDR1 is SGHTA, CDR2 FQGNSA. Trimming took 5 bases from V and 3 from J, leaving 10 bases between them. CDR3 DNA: TGTGCCAGCAGCGGGGGCAGGGAAGAGACCCAGTACTTC. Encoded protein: CASSGGREETQYF.

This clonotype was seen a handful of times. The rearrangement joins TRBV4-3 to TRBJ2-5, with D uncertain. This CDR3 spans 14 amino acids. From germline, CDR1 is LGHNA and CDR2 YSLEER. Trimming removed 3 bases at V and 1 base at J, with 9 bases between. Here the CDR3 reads CASSHPGLQETQYF. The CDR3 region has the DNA TGCGCCAGCAGCCACCCGGGTCTCCAAGAGACCCAGTACTTC.

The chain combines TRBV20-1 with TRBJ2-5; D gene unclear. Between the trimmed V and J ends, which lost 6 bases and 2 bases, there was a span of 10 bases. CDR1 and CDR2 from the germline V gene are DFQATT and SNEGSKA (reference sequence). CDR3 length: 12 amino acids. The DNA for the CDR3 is TGCAGTGCGGGTAACCTGCAAGAGACCCAGTACTTC. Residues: CSAGNLQETQYF.

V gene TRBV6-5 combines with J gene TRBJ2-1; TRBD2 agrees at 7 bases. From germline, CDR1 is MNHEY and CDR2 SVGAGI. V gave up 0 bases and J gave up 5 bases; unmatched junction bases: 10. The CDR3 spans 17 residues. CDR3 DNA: TGTGCCAGCAGTTACTCCGGGGCGGCTAGCGGTAACAATGAGCAGTTCTTC. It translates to CASSYSGAASGNNEQFF.

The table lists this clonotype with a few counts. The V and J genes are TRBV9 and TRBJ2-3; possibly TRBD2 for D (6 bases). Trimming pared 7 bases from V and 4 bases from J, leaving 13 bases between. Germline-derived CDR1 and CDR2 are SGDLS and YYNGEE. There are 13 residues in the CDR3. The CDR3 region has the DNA TGTGCCAGCGCGCGGGATTTTGCAGATACGCAGTATTTT. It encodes CASARDFADTQYF. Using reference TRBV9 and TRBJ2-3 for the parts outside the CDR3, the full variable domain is DSGVTQTPKHLITATGQRVTLRCSPRSGDLSVYWYQQSLDQGLQFLIQYYNGEERAKGNILERFSAQQFPDLHSELNLSSLELGDSALYFCASARDFADTQYFGPGTRLTVL.

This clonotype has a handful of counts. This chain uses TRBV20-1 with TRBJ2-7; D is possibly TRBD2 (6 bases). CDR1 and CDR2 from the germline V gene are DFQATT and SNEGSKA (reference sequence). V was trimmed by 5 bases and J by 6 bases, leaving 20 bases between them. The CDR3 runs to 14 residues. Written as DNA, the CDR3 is TGCAGTGCTTCCTCCCAGCGGGCGACGGGCGAGCAGTACTTC. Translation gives CSASSQRATGEQYF.

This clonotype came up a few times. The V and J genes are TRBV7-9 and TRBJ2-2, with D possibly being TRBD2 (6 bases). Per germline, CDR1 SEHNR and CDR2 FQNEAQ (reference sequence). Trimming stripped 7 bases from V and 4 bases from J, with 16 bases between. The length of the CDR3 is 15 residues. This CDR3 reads CASTLEGGPTGELFF. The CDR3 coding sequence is TGTGCCAGCACCCTAGAGGGAGGACCCACCGGGGAGCTGTTTTTT. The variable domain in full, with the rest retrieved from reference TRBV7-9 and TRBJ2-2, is DTGVSQNPRHKITKRGQNVTFRCDPISEHNRLYWYRQTLGQGPEFLTYFQNEAQLEKSRLLSDRFSAERPKGSFSTLEIQRTEQGDSAMYLCASTLEGGPTGELFFGEGSRLTVL.

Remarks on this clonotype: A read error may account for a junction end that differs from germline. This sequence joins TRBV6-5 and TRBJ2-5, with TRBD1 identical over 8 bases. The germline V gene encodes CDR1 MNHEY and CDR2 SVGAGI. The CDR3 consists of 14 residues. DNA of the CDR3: TGTGCCGGCAGTTTACAGGGGGGCCGGGAGACCCAGTACTTC. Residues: CAGSLQGGRETQYF.

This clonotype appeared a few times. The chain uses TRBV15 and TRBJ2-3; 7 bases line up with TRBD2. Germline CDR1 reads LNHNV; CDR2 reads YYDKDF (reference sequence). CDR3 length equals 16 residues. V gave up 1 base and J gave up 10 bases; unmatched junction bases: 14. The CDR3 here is CATSRVVLAGEVSQYF. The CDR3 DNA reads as TGTGCCACCAGCAGAGTGGTTTTGGCGGGAGAAGTTTCGCAGTATTTT.

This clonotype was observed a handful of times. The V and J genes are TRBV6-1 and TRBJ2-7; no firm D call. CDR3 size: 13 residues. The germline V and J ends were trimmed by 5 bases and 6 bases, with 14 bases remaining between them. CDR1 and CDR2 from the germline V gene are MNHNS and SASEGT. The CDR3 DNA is TGTGCCAGCAGTAGGAAGGGTTCGGGCGAGCAGTACTTC. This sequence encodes CASSRKGSGEQYF.